A selection of T cell receptor beta chains follows, all from one sample in a study of CD8+CD57+ T cells in acquired aplastic anemia. One entry per CDR3 protein, called by TCRdb with MiXCR from the reads. The data show 150,000 to 200,000 distinct CDR3 sequences, with 55% to 70% seen just once and 45% to 50% held by the top ten. Source material: sorted CD4+, CD8+, or CD8+CD57+ T cells (not recorded which) from PBMCs. The receptors here all came from a human donor in good health. CDR3s include the opening cysteine and the closing phenylalanine or tryptophan. D genes are given only for firm matches. Where a row states a size, it is once, few, many or the class of an expanded clone; other rows omit it.

CATSKGTSLSYEQYF	TGTGCCACCAGCAAGGGAACTAGTCTCTCCTACGAGCAGTACTTC	15	TRBJ2-7	TRBV15	NA	NA
CASMVLNTEAFF	TGTGCCAGCATGGTCCTAAACACTGAAGCTTTCTTT	12	TRBJ1-1	TRBV6-1	NA	NA
CASSGSGTSGSSEQYF	TGTGCCAGCAGTGGCTCCGGGACTAGCGGCTCCTCCGAGCAGTACTTC	16	TRBJ2-7	TRBV6-6	NA	TRBD2
CASSLGGGSEAFF	TGTGCCAGCAGCTTAGGTGGAGGGAGTGAAGCTTTCTTT	13	TRBJ1-1	TRBV11-2	many	NA
CASSYLLGTDTQYF	TGTGCCAGCAGTTATCTCCTGGGGACAGATACGCAGTATTTT	14	TRBJ2-3	TRBV28	NA	NA
CASSKTGGSNQPQHF	TGTGCCAGCAGCAAGACAGGGGGCTCCAATCAGCCCCAGCATTTT	15	TRBJ1-5	TRBV7-9	once	TRBD1
CSVSIPGKNEQFF	TGCAGCGTTTCAATCCCCGGGAAAAATGAGCAGTTCTTC	13	TRBJ2-1	TRBV29-1	once	NA
CACRRDTDTQYF	TGTGCCTGCCGAAGGGACACAGATACGCAGTATTTT	12	TRBJ2-3	TRBV7-9	few	NA
CAIDDRAGNSPLHF	TGTGCCATAGACGACAGGGCAGGGAATTCACCCCTCCACTTT	14	TRBJ1-6	TRBV6-5	NA	TRBD1
CSARRLVDEQFF	TGCAGTGCTAGGAGACTAGTCGATGAGCAGTTCTTC	12	TRBJ2-1	TRBV20-1	few	NA
CASGGENFFRGYTF	TGCGCCAGCGGCGGGGAGAACTTCTTTAGGGGCTACACCTTC	14	TRBJ1-2	TRBV5-1	NA	NA
CSAIAGTGNNSPLHF	TGCAGTGCTATAGCCGGGACAGGGAATAATTCACCCCTCCACTTT	15	TRBJ1-6	TRBV20-1	NA	TRBD1
CASSETGVQETQYF	TGTGCCAGCAGTGAAACGGGCGTCCAAGAGACCCAGTACTTC	14	TRBJ2-5	TRBV6-4	NA	NA